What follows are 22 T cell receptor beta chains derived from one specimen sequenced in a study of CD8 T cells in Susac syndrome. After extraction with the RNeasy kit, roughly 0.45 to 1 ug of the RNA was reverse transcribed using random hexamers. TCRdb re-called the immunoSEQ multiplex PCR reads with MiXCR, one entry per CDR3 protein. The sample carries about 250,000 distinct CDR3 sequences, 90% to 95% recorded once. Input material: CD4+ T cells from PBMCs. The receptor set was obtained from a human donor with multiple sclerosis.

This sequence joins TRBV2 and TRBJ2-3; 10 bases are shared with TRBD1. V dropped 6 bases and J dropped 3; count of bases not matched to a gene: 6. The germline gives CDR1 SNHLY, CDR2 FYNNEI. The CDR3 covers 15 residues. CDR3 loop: CASRAGQGRTDTQYF. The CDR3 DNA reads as TGTGCCAGCAGGGCGGGACAGGGGAGAACAGATACGCAGTATTTT. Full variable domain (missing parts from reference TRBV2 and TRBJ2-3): EPEVTQTPSHQVTQMGQEVILRCVPISNHLYFYWYRQILGQKVEFLVSFYNNEISEKSEIFDDQFSVERPDGSNFTLKIRSTKLEDSAMYFCASRAGQGRTDTQYFGPGTRLTVL.

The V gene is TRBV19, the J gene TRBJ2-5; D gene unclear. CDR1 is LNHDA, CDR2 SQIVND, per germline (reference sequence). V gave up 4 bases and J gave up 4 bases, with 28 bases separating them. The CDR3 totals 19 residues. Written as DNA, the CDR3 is TGTGCCAGTAGTAGCCTTACACCCGCCCGTTGGCAGCGCGGAGAGACCCAGTACTTC. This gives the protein CASSSLTPARWQRGETQYF. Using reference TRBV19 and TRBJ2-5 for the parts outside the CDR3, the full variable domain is DGGITQSPKYLFRKEGQNVTLSCEQNLNHDAMYWYRQDPGQGLRLIYYSQIVNDFQKGDIAEGYSVSREKKESFPLTVTSAQKNPTAFYLCASSSLTPARWQRGETQYFGPGTRLLVL.

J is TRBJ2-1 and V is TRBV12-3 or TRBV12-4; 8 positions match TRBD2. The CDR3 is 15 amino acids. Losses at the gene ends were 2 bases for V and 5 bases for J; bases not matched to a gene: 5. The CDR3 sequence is CASSLTAGGNNEQFF. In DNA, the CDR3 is TGTGCCAGCAGTTTAACGGCGGGGGGAAACAATGAGCAGTTCTTC.

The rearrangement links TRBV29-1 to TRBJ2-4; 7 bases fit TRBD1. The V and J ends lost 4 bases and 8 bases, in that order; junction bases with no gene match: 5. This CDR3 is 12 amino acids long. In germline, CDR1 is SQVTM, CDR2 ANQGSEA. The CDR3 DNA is TGCAGCGTTGTACAGGGGAGAGACATTCAGTACTTC. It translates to CSVVQGRDIQYF.

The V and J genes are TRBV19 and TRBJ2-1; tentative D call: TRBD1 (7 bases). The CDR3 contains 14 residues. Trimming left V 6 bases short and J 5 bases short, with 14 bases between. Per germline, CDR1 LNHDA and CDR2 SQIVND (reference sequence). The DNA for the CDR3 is TGTGCCAGTAGGGTAGACAGGGAGGACAATGAGCAGTTCTTC. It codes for CASRVDREDNEQFF. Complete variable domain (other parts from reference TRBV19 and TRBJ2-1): DGGITQSPKYLFRKEGQNVTLSCEQNLNHDAMYWYRQDPGQGLRLIYYSQIVNDFQKGDIAEGYSVSREKKESFPLTVTSAQKNPTAFYLCASRVDREDNEQFFGPGTRLTVL.

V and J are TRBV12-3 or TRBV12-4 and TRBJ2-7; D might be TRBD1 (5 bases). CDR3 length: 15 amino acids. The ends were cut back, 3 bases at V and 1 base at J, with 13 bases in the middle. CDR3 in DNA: TGTGCCAGCAGTTTGGTCGCAGGGTTTTCCTACGAGCAGTACTTC. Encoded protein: CASSLVAGFSYEQYF.

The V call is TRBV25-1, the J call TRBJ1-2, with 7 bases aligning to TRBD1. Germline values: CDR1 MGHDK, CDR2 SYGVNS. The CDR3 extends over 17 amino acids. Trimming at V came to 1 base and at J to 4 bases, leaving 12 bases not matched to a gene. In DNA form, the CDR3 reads TGTGCCAGCAGTGAATCCGGACAGGCTACCTCGGGCTATGGCTACACCTTC. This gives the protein CASSESGQATSGYGYTF.

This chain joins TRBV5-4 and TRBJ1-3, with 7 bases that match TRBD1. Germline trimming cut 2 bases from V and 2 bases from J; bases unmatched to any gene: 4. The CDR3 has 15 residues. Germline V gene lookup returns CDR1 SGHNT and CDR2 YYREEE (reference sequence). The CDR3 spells CASSLNQGAGNTIYF. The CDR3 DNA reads TGTGCCAGCAGCTTAAACCAGGGGGCTGGAAACACCATATATTTT. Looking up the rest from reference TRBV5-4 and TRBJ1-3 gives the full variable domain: ETGVTQSPTHLIKTRGQQVTLRCSSQSGHNTVSWYQQALGQGPQFIFQYYREEENGRGNFPPRFSGLQFPNYSSELNVNALELDDSALYLCASSLNQGAGNTIYFGEGSWLTVV.

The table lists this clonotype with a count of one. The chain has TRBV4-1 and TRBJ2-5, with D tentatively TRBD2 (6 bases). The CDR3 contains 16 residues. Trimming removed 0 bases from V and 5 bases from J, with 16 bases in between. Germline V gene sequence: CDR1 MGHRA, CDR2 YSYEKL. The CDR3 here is CASSQDGTRGVETQYF. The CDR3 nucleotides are TGCGCCAGCAGCCAAGACGGGACTCGAGGGGTTGAGACCCAGTACTTC.

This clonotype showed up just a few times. The CDR3 nucleotides read TGCGCCAGCAGCTTGGCTATGGGGATTCTAGAGACCCAGTACTTC. Amino acids: CASSLAMGILETQYF. J is TRBJ2-5 and V is TRBV5-1; D is uncertain. The V and J ends lost 0 bases and 4 bases respectively, with 13 bases between them. The CDR3 length is 15 residues. Looked up from germline, CDR1 is SGHRS and CDR2 is YFSETQ.

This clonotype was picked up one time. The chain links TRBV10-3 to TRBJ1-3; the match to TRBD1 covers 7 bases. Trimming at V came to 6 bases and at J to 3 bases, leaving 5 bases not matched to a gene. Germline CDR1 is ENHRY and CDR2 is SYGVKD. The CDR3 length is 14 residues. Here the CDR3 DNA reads TGTGCCATCAGCCCCGGACAGGTTGGAAACACCATATATTTT. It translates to CAISPGQVGNTIYF.

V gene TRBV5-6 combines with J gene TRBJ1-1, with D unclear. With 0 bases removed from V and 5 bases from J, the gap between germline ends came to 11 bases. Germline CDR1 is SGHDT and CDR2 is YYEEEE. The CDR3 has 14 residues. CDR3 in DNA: TGTGCCAGCAGCTTGGACATTTCAAGGACTGAAGCTTTCTTT. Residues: CASSLDISRTEAFF.

In DNA, the CDR3 is TGTGCCAGCAGCCACATGAACCAGGGGTACAATGAGCAGTTCTTC. It translates to CASSHMNQGYNEQFF. This chain uses TRBV5-6 with TRBJ2-1; perhaps TRBD1 as D (6 bases). Trimming removed 4 bases at V and 4 bases at J, with 15 bases between. This CDR3 has 15 amino acids. Germline V gene sequence: CDR1 SGHDT, CDR2 YYEEEE. Full variable domain (outside the CDR3, taken from reference TRBV5-6 and TRBJ2-1): DAGVTQSPTHLIKTRGQQVTLRCSPKSGHDTVSWYQQALGQGPQFIFQYYEEEERQRGNFPDRFSGHQFPNYSSELNVNALLLGDSALYLCASSHMNQGYNEQFFGPGTRLTVL.

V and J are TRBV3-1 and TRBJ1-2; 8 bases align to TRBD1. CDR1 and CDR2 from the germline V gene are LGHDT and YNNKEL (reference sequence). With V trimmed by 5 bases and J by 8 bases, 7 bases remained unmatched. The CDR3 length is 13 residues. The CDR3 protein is CASSSQTGEGYTF. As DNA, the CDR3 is TGTGCCAGCAGCAGCCAGACAGGGGAAGGCTACACCTTC.

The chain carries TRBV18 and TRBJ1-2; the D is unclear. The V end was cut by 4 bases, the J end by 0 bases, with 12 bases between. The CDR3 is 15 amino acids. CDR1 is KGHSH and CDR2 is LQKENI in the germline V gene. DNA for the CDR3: TGTGCCAGCTCACTTAAGGCAGAAGCTAACTATGGCTACACCTTC. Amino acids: CASSLKAEANYGYTF.

In DNA form, the CDR3 reads TGCAGTGCTAGAGATTTAGTTCGGGACAGGGGATACGAGACCCAGTACTTC. Translating it yields CSARDLVRDRGYETQYF. The gene calls are TRBV20-1 and TRBJ2-5; 10 bases agree with TRBD1. The trim removed 0 bases at V and 5 bases at J, leaving 12 bases unmatched. The CDR3 runs 17 residues. The germline V gene encodes CDR1 DFQATT and CDR2 SNEGSKA (reference sequence).

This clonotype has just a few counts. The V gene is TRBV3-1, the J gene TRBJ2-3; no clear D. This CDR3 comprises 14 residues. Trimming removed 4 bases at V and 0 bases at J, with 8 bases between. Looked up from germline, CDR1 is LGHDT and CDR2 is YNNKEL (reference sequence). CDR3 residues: CASSLPSSTDTQYF. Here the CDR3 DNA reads TGTGCCAGCAGCCTGCCGTCAAGCACAGATACGCAGTATTTT.

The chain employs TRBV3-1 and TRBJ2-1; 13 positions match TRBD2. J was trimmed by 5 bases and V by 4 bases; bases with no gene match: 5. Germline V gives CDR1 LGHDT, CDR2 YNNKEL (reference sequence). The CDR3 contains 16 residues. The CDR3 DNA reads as TGTGCCAGCAGCCGGCCCGGGACTAGCGGGAACAATGAGCAGTTCTTC. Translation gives CASSRPGTSGNNEQFF.

CDR3 region: CSARSPGQWGSNQPQHF. CDR3 coding DNA: TGCAGTGCTAGAAGTCCCGGACAGTGGGGTAGCAATCAGCCCCAGCATTTT. The rearrangement links TRBV20-1 to TRBJ1-5, with a tentative D call TRBD1 (6 bases). Germline CDR1 is DFQATT and CDR2 is SNEGSKA (reference sequence). CDR3 length equals 17 residues. Deletions cut 2 bases from V and 0 bases from J, with 17 bases between.

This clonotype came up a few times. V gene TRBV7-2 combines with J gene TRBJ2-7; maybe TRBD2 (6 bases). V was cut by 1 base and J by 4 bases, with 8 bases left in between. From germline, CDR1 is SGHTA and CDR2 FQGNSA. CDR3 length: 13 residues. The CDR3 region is CASSLGTTYEQYV. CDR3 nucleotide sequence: TGTGCCAGCAGCTTAGGGACTACTTACGAGCAGTACGTC.

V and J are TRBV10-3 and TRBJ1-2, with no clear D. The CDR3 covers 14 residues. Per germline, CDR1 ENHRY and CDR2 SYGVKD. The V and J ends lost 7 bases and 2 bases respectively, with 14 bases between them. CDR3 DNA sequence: TGTGCCATCAACCGGGCCGGCTGGAACTATGGCTACACCTTC. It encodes CAINRAGWNYGYTF.

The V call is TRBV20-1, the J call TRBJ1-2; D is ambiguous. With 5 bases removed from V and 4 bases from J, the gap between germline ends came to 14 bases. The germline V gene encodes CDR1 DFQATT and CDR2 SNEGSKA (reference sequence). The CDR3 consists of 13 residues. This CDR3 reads CSAPQATLYGYTF. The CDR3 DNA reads TGCAGTGCTCCGCAGGCGACCCTCTATGGCTACACCTTC.